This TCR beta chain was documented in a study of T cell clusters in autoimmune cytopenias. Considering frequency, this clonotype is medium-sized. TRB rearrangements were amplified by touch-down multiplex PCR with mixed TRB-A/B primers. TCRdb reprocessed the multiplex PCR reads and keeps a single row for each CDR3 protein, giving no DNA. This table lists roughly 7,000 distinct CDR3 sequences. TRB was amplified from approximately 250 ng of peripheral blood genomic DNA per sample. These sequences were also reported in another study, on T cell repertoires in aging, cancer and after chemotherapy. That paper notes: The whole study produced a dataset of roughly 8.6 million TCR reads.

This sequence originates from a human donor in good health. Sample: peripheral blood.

The CDR3 sequence: CSVVPGQGSTDTQYF. The chain carries TRBV29-1 and TRBJ2-3; TCRdb's D call of TRBD1 is untestable without DNA. Germline CDR1 is SQVTM and CDR2 is ANQGSEA. CDR3 length equals 15 residues.